This TCR beta chain is from a study of cytomegalovirus exposure and HLA in healthy donors. Study-level information: As an earlier analysis found, 150 million to 200 million T cells yielded approximately 110 million unique TCR beta sequences. Study findings and constraints: Some TCR beta chains (around 160 of them) were listed as cytomegalovirus-associated.

The sample holds a few counts of this clone. The antigen remains undetermined. Looked up from germline, CDR1 is LNHDA and CDR2 is SQIVND (reference sequence). This CDR3 has 13 residues. V was cut by 11 bases and J by 3 bases, with 17 bases left in between. It was with 60 Vbeta and 13 Jbeta primers that the PCR ran. Data came from immunoSEQ multiplex PCR; TCRdb stores just in-frame clones and leaves some out. The data contain 110,000 to 150,000 clones, around a tenth of them seen just once; the ten biggest clones take up less than 2%. The chain couples TRBV19 to TRBJ2-7, with D maybe TRBD1 (6 bases). This TCR derives from a male donor in good health and CMV-seronegative. Sequencing input: PBMCs. CDR3 bases: TGTGCCGCCCGGGGCAGGGGAAACTACGAGCAGTACTTC. This encodes CAARGRGNYEQYF. The full variable domain, in which reference TRBV19 and TRBJ2-7 provide the parts outside the CDR3, is DGGITQSPKYLFRKEGQNVTLSCEQNLNHDAMYWYRQDPGQGLRLIYYSQIVNDFQKGDIAEGYSVSREKKESFPLTVTSAQKNPTAFYLCAARGRGNYEQYFGPGTRLTVT.